These 24 T cell receptor beta chains originate from one sample sequenced in a study of STAT5B mutations in CD4+ large granular lymphocyte leukemia. Measured with immunoSEQ multiplex PCR; TCRdb has only the in-frame clones, and not every one. The sample has 25,000 to 35,000 clones, about four fifths seen once. Specimen: CD4+ T cells from blood buffy coats. The receptors shown here come from a human donor in good health.

J is TRBJ2-7 and V is TRBV5-6; D tentatively reads TRBD1 or TRBD2 (5 bases each). V shed 1 base and J shed 5 bases, with 16 bases lying between them. CDR1 SGHDT and CDR2 YYEEEE come from the germline V gene. The CDR3 extends over 15 amino acids. The CDR3 DNA reads TGTGCCAGCAGCTTGAGGGGACCCATAATTGACGAGCAGTACTTC. Translation gives CASSLRGPIIDEQYF.

V is TRBV28 and J is TRBJ1-5; tentative D call: TRBD1 (5 bases). From germline, CDR1 is MDHEN and CDR2 SYDVKM. This CDR3 is 13 amino acids long. Trimming left V 7 bases short and J 4 bases short, with 11 bases between. The CDR3 protein is CASKSPGNQPQHF. The CDR3 DNA reads TGTGCCAGCAAATCCCCAGGGAATCAGCCCCAGCATTTT.

The chain carries TRBV9 and TRBJ2-2; D unresolved. The CDR3 has 14 amino acids. Deletions cut 4 bases from V and 4 bases from J, with 11 bases between. CDR1 and CDR2 (germline): SGDLS, YYNGEE. This CDR3 is CASSPQISTGELFF. The CDR3, as DNA: TGTGCCAGCAGCCCCCAAATTAGCACCGGGGAGCTGTTTTTT.

The rearrangement uses TRBV9 and TRBJ2-7; the D call may be TRBD1 or TRBD2 (5 bases each). The CDR3 totals 15 residues. The germline V gene has CDR1 SGDLS and CDR2 YYNGEE. The V end was cut by 0 bases, the J end by 4 bases, with 14 bases between. The CDR3, as DNA: TGTGCCAGCAGCGTAGCCGGGACCGGCCTATACGAGCAGTACTTC. This codes for CASSVAGTGLYEQYF. The variable domain in full, completed from reference TRBV9 and TRBJ2-7, reads DSGVTQTPKHLITATGQRVTLRCSPRSGDLSVYWYQQSLDQGLQFLIQYYNGEERAKGNILERFSAQQFPDLHSELNLSSLELGDSALYFCASSVAGTGLYEQYFGPGTRLTVT.

This chain connects TRBV28 to TRBJ1-5, with 7 bases fitting TRBD1. CDR1 and CDR2 (germline): MDHEN, SYDVKM. J lost 0 bases, V lost 1 base, and 6 bases had no gene match. The CDR3 runs to 17 residues. CDR3 DNA sequence: TGTGCCAGCAGTTTATTCCAGGGGGTCTATAGCAATCAGCCCCAGCATTTT. As protein: CASSLFQGVYSNQPQHF. The variable domain in full, completed from reference TRBV28 and TRBJ1-5, reads DVKVTQSSRYLVKRTGEKVFLECVQDMDHENMFWYRQDPGLGLRLIYFSYDVKMKEKGDIPEGYSVSREKKERFSLILESASTNQTSMYLCASSLFQGVYSNQPQHFGDGTRLSIL.

V usage is TRBV7-2 and J usage is TRBJ2-7; D not resolved. The CDR3 has 14 amino acids. Trimming took off 1 base at V and 2 bases at J, with 9 bases between the two ends. The germline V gene has CDR1 SGHTA and CDR2 FQGNSA. The CDR3 DNA follows: TGTGCCAGCAGCTTAGTCGGGTCTACCTACGAGCAGTACTTC. Its protein is CASSLVGSTYEQYF.

The chain employs TRBV28 and TRBJ2-1; the D gene is possibly TRBD1 (5 bases). Trimming left V 8 bases short and J 7 bases short, with 15 bases between. This CDR3 is 13 amino acids long. Per germline, CDR1 MDHEN and CDR2 SYDVKM. The CDR3 nucleotides are TGTGCCAGCCGCCCAGGGCGGTTGAATGAGCAGTTCTTC. Its protein is CASRPGRLNEQFF.

CDR3 sequence reads: CASSWGDSSYNEQFF. CDR3 DNA sequence: TGTGCCAGCAGCTGGGGGGACTCCTCCTACAATGAGCAGTTCTTC. The V call is TRBV7-9, the J call TRBJ2-1; a possible D gene is TRBD2 (6 bases). CDR3 length: 15 amino acids. The V gene's germline CDR1 is SEHNR and CDR2 FQNEAQ (reference sequence). Trimming took off 4 bases at V and 0 bases at J, with 10 bases between the two ends.

V usage is TRBV7-9 and J usage is TRBJ2-7, with no clear D. The ends were cut back, 0 bases at V and 0 bases at J, with 9 bases in the middle. Germline V CDR1 and CDR2: SEHNR, FQNEAQ (reference sequence). The CDR3 length is 15 residues. The CDR3 DNA reads as TGTGCCAGCAGCTTAGCGCCTTACGTCTCCTACGAGCAGTACTTC. Encoded protein: CASSLAPYVSYEQYF.

This clone was seen a few times. The chain couples TRBV15 to TRBJ2-7; D may be TRBD1 or TRBD2 (5 bases each). The CDR3 runs to 15 residues. Germline V gene lookup returns CDR1 LNHNV and CDR2 YYDKDF (reference sequence). V was shortened by 5 bases and J by 5 bases, with 19 bases between the two germline ends. The DNA for the CDR3 is TGTGCCACCAGCCCCGCCCGGGGCCGCAACGACGAGCAGTACTTC. This codes for CATSPARGRNDEQYF.

V is TRBV11-2 and J is TRBJ2-7, with D maybe TRBD2 (5 bases). Germline-derived CDR1 and CDR2 are SGHAT and FQNNGV. CDR3 size: 16 residues. V lost 0 bases to trimming and J lost 1 base, with 13 bases between them. The CDR3 reads CASSLDGRKRSYEQYF. The CDR3 nucleotides read TGTGCCAGCAGCTTAGATGGGAGAAAAAGGTCCTACGAGCAGTACTTC.

This rearrangement joins TRBV6-1 to TRBJ2-1; D is unresolved. The CDR3 is made up of 11 amino acids. The V end lost 7 bases, the J end lost 6 bases, and 7 bases lay between the germline ends. Germline lookup yields CDR1 MNHNS and CDR2 SASEGT. Here the CDR3 DNA reads TGTGCCAGCACCATTAGCAATGAGCAGTTCTTC. It yields the protein CASTISNEQFF.

This clone was found a few times. The chain carries TRBV29-1 and TRBJ1-1, with D uncertain. Germline values: CDR1 SQVTM, CDR2 ANQGSEA. The CDR3 totals 11 residues. V was trimmed by 6 bases and J by 2 bases, leaving 7 bases between them. The CDR3 protein is CSVGTNTEAFF. The CDR3 DNA is TGCAGCGTCGGCACAAACACTGAAGCTTTCTTT.

CDR3 in amino acids: CASSQDLQGNYNEQFF. The CDR3 DNA follows: TGTGCCAGCAGCCAAGATCTACAGGGAAACTACAATGAGCAGTTCTTC. This chain connects TRBV4-2 to TRBJ2-1; perhaps TRBD1 as D (6 bases). V lost 0 bases, J lost 3 bases, and 12 bases lay in between. CDR1 and CDR2 (germline): LGHNA, YNFKEQ. This CDR3 has 16 residues.

The rearrangement uses TRBV7-2 and TRBJ2-3, with 13 bases identical to TRBD2. The CDR3 is made up of 21 amino acids. The germline V gene encodes CDR1 SGHTA and CDR2 FQGNSA. V dropped 0 bases and J dropped 2; count of bases not matched to a gene: 14. This CDR3 reads CASSLAPPGLAGVAFTDTQYF. For the CDR3, the DNA is TGTGCCAGCAGCTTAGCCCCTCCTGGACTAGCGGGAGTTGCCTTCACAGATACGCAGTATTTT.

This clone was seen just once. The chain carries TRBV5-1 and TRBJ2-1, with 10 nucleotides matching TRBD1. The CDR3 covers 14 residues. V gave up 0 bases and J gave up 7 bases; unmatched junction bases: 1. Germline V gene sequence: CDR1 SGHRS, CDR2 YFSETQ. This chain's CDR3 is CASSLGQGANEQFF. In DNA, the CDR3 is TGCGCCAGCAGCTTGGGACAGGGGGCAAATGAGCAGTTCTTC.

The chain joins TRBV28 to TRBJ1-4; 9 bases are shared with TRBD1. Trimming cost V 5 bases and J 7 bases; bases outside gene matches: 11. The CDR3 is 16 residues long. CDR1 and CDR2 (germline): MDHEN, SYDVKM. CDR3 region: CASSLFPGQGGEKLFF. The CDR3 region has the DNA TGTGCCAGCAGTCTATTCCCGGGACAGGGTGGTGAAAAACTGTTTTTT.

The V call is TRBV18, the J call TRBJ2-7; TRBD1 might be the D (8 bases). The CDR3 contains 15 residues. Germline CDR1 is KGHSH and CDR2 is LQKENI. Trimming removed 3 bases from V and 6 bases from J, with 18 bases in between. CDR3 nucleotides: TGTGCCAGCTCACCGGGGGGGAACGGACAGGGCGAGCAGTACTTC. Amino acid sequence: CASSPGGNGQGEQYF.

This chain joins TRBV10-3 and TRBJ2-1; no reliable D call. V lost 1 base and J 6 bases, leaving 13 bases between the germline ends. The CDR3 runs to 15 residues. Germline CDR1 and CDR2: ENHRY and SYGVKD. Written as DNA, the CDR3 is TGTGCCATCAGTGAGTGGTTTGACACCGTCAATGAGCAGTTCTTC. This codes for CAISEWFDTVNEQFF.

The J gene is TRBJ2-7, the V gene TRBV6-1, with TRBD2 matching over 15 bases. Germline CDR1 reads MNHNS; CDR2 reads SASEGT. The CDR3 runs 19 residues. V lost 1 base to trimming and J lost 5 bases; unmatched junction nucleotides: 12. The CDR3: CASSEDGTSGRYRVHEQYF. CDR3 DNA: TGTGCCAGCAGTGAAGATGGGACTAGCGGGAGGTATCGCGTCCACGAGCAGTACTTC.

This rearrangement joins TRBV29-1 to TRBJ2-6, with D perhaps matching TRBD1 (5 bases). CDR1 and CDR2 from the germline V gene are SQVTM and ANQGSEA. The CDR3 totals 13 residues. Trimming left V 5 bases short and J 12 bases short, with 17 bases between. The CDR3 DNA reads as TGCAGCGTTTCCCAGGGCACATTTACCGTCCTGACTTTC. As protein: CSVSQGTFTVLTF.

The chain recombines TRBV6-1 with TRBJ2-1; perhaps TRBD2 as D (6 bases). CDR3 length: 15 residues. Trimming cost V 3 bases and J 0 bases, with 9 bases left between them. Germline lookup yields CDR1 MNHNS and CDR2 SASEGT. The CDR3 nucleotides read TGTGCCAGCAGTGATTCTAGCGCCTCCTACAATGAGCAGTTCTTC. Protein: CASSDSSASYNEQFF.

The rearrangement joins TRBV2 to TRBJ2-6; D not certain. Germline CDR1 is SNHLY and CDR2 is FYNNEI. V lost 4 bases and J 1 base, leaving 5 bases between the germline ends. The CDR3 is 14 residues long. The DNA for the CDR3 is TGTGCCAGCAGTGCGGGTTCTGGGGCCAACGTCCTGACTTTC. As protein: CASSAGSGANVLTF.

The chain joins TRBV7-2 to TRBJ1-2; 8 nucleotides match TRBD1. CDR1 is SGHTA, CDR2 FQGNSA, per germline. This CDR3 contains 15 residues. V gave up 0 bases and J gave up 2 bases; unmatched junction bases: 2. In nucleotides, the CDR3 is TGTGCCAGCAGCTTAGCCTCAGGGGGCAACTATGGCTACACCTTC. Translated, it gives CASSLASGGNYGYTF.